The 24 T cell receptor beta chains reported below all come from one sample, sequenced in a study of blood T cell repertoires in COVID-19. Some clones are missing from TCRdb's copy, which holds only in-frame ones; the method was immunoSEQ multiplex PCR. The data show some 77,000 clones, with almost 90% seen just once and around 4.7% held by the top ten. The material sequenced was peripheral blood. The receptors here all came from a woman aged 80 or over with active or convalescent COVID-19.

The V gene is TRBV7-9, the J gene TRBJ1-1, with 9 bases matching TRBD1. This CDR3 is built from 17 residues. The trim removed 1 base at V and 1 base at J, leaving 7 bases unmatched. Per the germline V gene, CDR1 is SEHNR and CDR2 is FQNEAQ (reference sequence). CDR3: CASSLEGTGTANTEAFF. CDR3 coding DNA: TGTGCCAGCAGCTTAGAAGGGACAGGGACAGCGAACACTGAAGCTTTCTTT.

The chain uses TRBV10-3 and TRBJ2-2; TRBD1 agrees at 10 bases. The CDR3 is made up of 15 amino acids. Trimming removed 11 bases from V and 7 bases from J; junction bases left unmatched: 13. Germline-derived CDR1 and CDR2 are ENHRY and SYGVKD. The CDR3 is CAARDRGPPGGELFF. The CDR3 DNA follows: TGTGCCGCTCGGGACAGGGGACCCCCGGGCGGGGAGCTGTTTTTT.

The chain is built from TRBV5-4 and TRBJ2-1; TRBD1 aligns across 10 bases. Trimming removed 4 bases from V and 2 bases from J; junction bases left unmatched: 0. The CDR3 contains 14 residues. Per germline, CDR1 SGHNT and CDR2 YYREEE (reference sequence). CDR3 loop: CASSGTGAYNEQFF. The CDR3 DNA reads TGTGCCAGCAGCGGGACAGGGGCCTACAATGAGCAGTTCTTC.

The J gene is TRBJ1-4, the V gene TRBV18, with 7 bases that match TRBD1. The CDR3 loop spans 15 amino acids. Per the germline V gene, CDR1 is KGHSH and CDR2 is LQKENI. The V and J ends lost 0 bases and 5 bases, in that order; junction bases with no gene match: 3. The CDR3 DNA reads TGTGCCAGCTCACCACCGGGACAGCAGAATGAAAAACTGTTTTTT. Amino acids: CASSPPGQQNEKLFF.

CDR3 protein: CASSIYGTAETTQYF. The CDR3 bases are TGTGCCAGCAGTATTTACGGGACAGCCGAAACGACCCAGTACTTC. V is TRBV28 and J is TRBJ2-5, with 7 bases identical to TRBD1. Germline V CDR1 and CDR2: MDHEN, SYDVKM. The CDR3 contains 15 residues. With 5 bases clipped from V and 7 bases from J, the junction kept 13 bases outside the gene matches.

CDR3 residues: CSGDLQGSTGYTF. In nucleotides, the CDR3 is TGCAGCGGGGATTTACAGGGTTCTACTGGCTACACCTTC. The rearrangement links TRBV29-1 to TRBJ1-2; the D gene is possibly TRBD1 (6 bases). Trimming took 7 bases from V and 7 from J, leaving 19 bases between them. The CDR3 totals 13 residues. Germline assignment: CDR1 SQVTM and CDR2 ANQGSEA.

As DNA, the CDR3 is TGTGCCAGTAGTAGGACAGGGGGCATCGGAAATGAAAAACTGTTTTTT. Protein sequence: CASSRTGGIGNEKLFF. This rearrangement joins TRBV19 to TRBJ1-4, with 11 bases that match TRBD1. J gave up 5 bases and V 4 bases, and 6 bases lay outside the gene matches. Germline V gene data show CDR1 as LNHDA and CDR2 as SQIVND (reference sequence). The CDR3 length is 16 residues.

This sequence joins TRBV7-9 and TRBJ1-1; TRBD1 matches 12 bases. The germline V gene has CDR1 SEHNR and CDR2 FQNEAQ (reference sequence). With V trimmed by 6 bases and J by 7 bases, 9 bases remained unmatched. The CDR3 is 15 residues long. The CDR3 protein is CASRPKGQGAIEAFF. CDR3 in DNA: TGTGCCAGCAGGCCTAAGGGACAGGGGGCGATTGAAGCTTTCTTT. Filled out from reference TRBV7-9 and TRBJ1-1, the complete variable domain reads DTGVSQNPRHKITKRGQNVTFRCDPISEHNRLYWYRQTLGQGPEFLTYFQNEAQLEKSRLLSDRFSAERPKGSFSTLEIQRTEQGDSAMYLCASRPKGQGAIEAFFGQGTRLTVV.

This chain links TRBV19 with TRBJ2-6; a possible D gene is TRBD2 (6 bases). Trimming shortened V by 2 bases and J by 1 base, and 12 bases separated the two germline ends. This CDR3 contains 17 residues. Germline V gene sequence: CDR1 LNHDA, CDR2 SQIVND (reference sequence). The CDR3, as DNA: TGTGCCAGTAGTATATTAACCGGGAGATCTGGGGCCAACGTCCTGACTTTC. Translation gives CASSILTGRSGANVLTF.

This clone was counted once. The genes are TRBV12-3 or TRBV12-4 and TRBJ2-3; no clear D. This CDR3 spans 13 amino acids. Between the trimmed V and J ends, which lost 10 bases and 6 bases, there was a span of 17 bases. The CDR3 spells CATSHQALDTQYF. Written as DNA, the CDR3 is TGTGCCACCTCCCACCAGGCCTTGGATACGCAGTATTTT.

This clone has only a few counts. The V call is TRBV30, the J call TRBJ1-5; 10 nucleotides match TRBD1. The CDR3 spans 18 residues. The J segment lost 0 bases and the V segment lost 2 bases, leaving 10 bases of the junction unmatched. In germline, CDR1 is GTSNPN, CDR2 SVGIG (reference sequence). The CDR3, as DNA: TGTGCCTGGAGTAAGACAGGGGGCGGCCTTATTAGCAATCAGCCCCAGCATTTT. This sequence encodes CAWSKTGGGLISNQPQHF.

About this clone itself: No DNA is shown, since the ends of the CDR3 on it are uncertain; the CDR3 is the one TCRdb lists. This sequence joins TRBV11-3 and TRBJ2-6; TRBD1 is taken as the D call from the table, unchecked against the DNA. The V gene's germline CDR1 is SGHNT and CDR2 YENEEA. The CDR3 region is 19 residues in length, termini included. CDR3 loop: CASSFGAGRGLFGANVLTF.

The chain is built from TRBV18 and TRBJ2-2, with 14 nucleotides matching TRBD2. The germline gives CDR1 KGHSH, CDR2 LQKENI. The CDR3 length is 17 residues. V shed 5 bases, J shed 7 bases, and the junction held 9 bases outside the gene matches. The CDR3 protein is CASSGLAGGTGGGELFF. In nucleotides, the CDR3 is TGTGCCAGCTCAGGACTAGCGGGAGGAACTGGAGGCGGGGAGCTGTTTTTT. Full variable domain (outside the CDR3, taken from reference TRBV18 and TRBJ2-2): NAGVMQNPRHLVRRRGQEARLRCSPMKGHSHVYWYRQLPEEGLKFMVYLQKENIIDESGMPKERFSAEFPKEGPSILRIQQVVRGDSAAYFCASSGLAGGTGGGELFFGEGSRLTVL.

The chain links TRBV10-3 to TRBJ1-3; D is perhaps TRBD1 (5 bases). The CDR3 consists of 16 residues. From germline, CDR1 is ENHRY and CDR2 SYGVKD. The V end was cut by 0 bases, the J end by 0 bases, with 9 bases between. CDR3 coding DNA: TGTGCCATCAGTGAGTCAGACAGCACCTCTGGAAACACCATATATTTT. This translates into CAISESDSTSGNTIYF.

This chain joins TRBV11-2 and TRBJ2-3; 8 bases map to TRBD2. This CDR3 has 16 amino acids. V shed 6 bases and J 2 bases; nucleotides not matched to a gene: 10. Germline loops: CDR1 SGHAT, CDR2 FQNNGV. The CDR3 protein is CASRSRTGGITDTQYF. The CDR3 DNA sequence: TGTGCCAGCAGGTCGCGGACGGGAGGGATCACAGATACGCAGTATTTT.

The chain carries TRBV14 and TRBJ2-3, with D tentatively TRBD2 (6 bases). Germline lookup yields CDR1 SGHDN and CDR2 FVKESK. Trimming shortened V by 3 bases and J by 1 base, and 20 bases separated the two germline ends. The CDR3 sequence is 18 residues long. CDR3 loop: CASSQTPGLWGGTDTQYF. For the CDR3, the DNA is TGTGCCAGCAGCCAGACACCGGGACTTTGGGGCGGCACAGATACGCAGTATTTT.

This CDR3 is CASSWTLNQPQHF. The DNA for the CDR3 is TGTGCCAGCAGTTGGACACTGAATCAGCCCCAGCATTTT. The rearrangement links TRBV6-2 or TRBV6-3 to TRBJ1-5, with a weak D call TRBD1 (5 bases). Germline V lookup: CDR1 MNHEY, CDR2 SVGEGT. V gave up 4 bases and J gave up 4 bases, with 8 bases separating them. CDR3 length equals 13 residues.

This clone appeared a few times. The V call is TRBV12-3 or TRBV12-4, the J call TRBJ2-7; maybe TRBD2 (5 bases). V dropped 4 bases and J dropped 6 bases, with 10 bases sitting between them. The CDR3 spans 12 residues. CDR3 in amino acids: CASSSRESEQYF. In DNA, the CDR3 is TGTGCCAGCAGTTCTAGGGAGTCCGAGCAGTACTTC.

The V and J genes are TRBV10-2 and TRBJ2-1, with 7 bases identical to TRBD2. V was pared by 7 bases and J by 9 bases, with 9 bases of the junction left unmatched. Germline CDR1 reads WSHSY; CDR2 reads SAAADI. The length of the CDR3 is 13 residues. The CDR3 sequence: CASTLAGTAEQFF. DNA for the CDR3: TGCGCCAGCACCTTAGCGGGCACCGCTGAGCAGTTCTTC.

This chain connects TRBV15 to TRBJ2-7; TRBD2 might be the D (7 bases). Germline lookup yields CDR1 LNHNV and CDR2 YYDKDF (reference sequence). Trimming took off 1 base at V and 2 bases at J, with 9 bases between the two ends. There are 14 residues in the CDR3. The CDR3 here is CATSRGGGTYEQYF. DNA for the CDR3: TGTGCCACCAGCAGAGGGGGGGGCACCTACGAGCAGTACTTC.

This sequence joins TRBV5-1 and TRBJ2-7; 10 positions match TRBD2. Trimming cost V 1 base and J 2 bases; bases outside gene matches: 6. The CDR3 length is 16 residues. Germline V gene data show CDR1 as SGHRS and CDR2 as YFSETQ. The CDR3 reads CASSLSLAGGPYEQYF. CDR3 in DNA: TGCGCCAGCAGCTTGTCCTTAGCGGGAGGCCCCTACGAGCAGTACTTC. Full variable domain (missing parts from reference TRBV5-1 and TRBJ2-7): KAGVTQTPRYLIKTRGQQVTLSCSPISGHRSVSWYQQTPGQGLQFLFEYFSETQRNKGNFPGRFSGRQFSNSRSEMNVSTLELGDSALYLCASSLSLAGGPYEQYFGPGTRLTVT.

The rearrangement uses TRBV9 and TRBJ2-5, with D possibly matching TRBD2 (6 bases). Trimming removed 3 bases from V and 2 bases from J, with 8 bases in between. Germline CDR1 reads SGDLS; CDR2 reads YYNGEE. This CDR3 has 13 residues. CDR3: CASSGLVQETQYF. The CDR3 coding sequence is TGTGCCAGCAGCGGACTAGTTCAAGAGACCCAGTACTTC. Full variable domain (outside the CDR3, taken from reference TRBV9 and TRBJ2-5): DSGVTQTPKHLITATGQRVTLRCSPRSGDLSVYWYQQSLDQGLQFLIQYYNGEERAKGNILERFSAQQFPDLHSELNLSSLELGDSALYFCASSGLVQETQYFGPGTRLLVL.

This chain's CDR3 is CASSPSVAGFSGEQFF. CDR3 DNA: TGTGCCAGCTCACCATCGGTAGCGGGATTCTCCGGGGAGCAGTTCTTC. The V call is TRBV18, the J call TRBJ2-1; 8 bases map to TRBD2. This CDR3 region has 16 residues. The germline V gene has CDR1 KGHSH and CDR2 LQKENI. Trimming cost V 2 bases and J 10 bases; bases outside gene matches: 13.

This sequence joins TRBV5-1 and TRBJ2-3; D is perhaps TRBD2 (6 bases). Germline assignment: CDR1 SGHRS and CDR2 YFSETQ. The CDR3 consists of 16 residues. V lost 0 bases to trimming and J lost 2 bases, with 13 bases between them. In nucleotides, the CDR3 is TGCGCCAGCAGCTTGGTGGGGACGGGAGCCACAGATACGCAGTATTTT. Translated: CASSLVGTGATDTQYF.